These 23 T cell receptor beta chains share one sample of origin, sequenced in a study of blood T cell repertoires in COVID-19. Some clones are missing from TCRdb's copy, which holds only in-frame ones; the method was immunoSEQ multiplex PCR. This table holds a few hundred thousand clones, roughly 85% found once. The specimen was PBMCs or T cells enriched from blood (not recorded which). The receptors here all came from a woman aged 50 to 60 who had recovered from COVID-19.

The gene calls are TRBV29-1 and TRBJ1-1; 7 nucleotides align to TRBD1. Trimming cost V 6 bases and J 7 bases; bases outside gene matches: 8. The germline CDR1 and CDR2 sequences are SQVTM and ANQGSEA. The CDR3 contains 12 residues. CDR3 residues: CSVENDRVEAFF. The DNA of the CDR3 is TGCAGCGTAGAAAACGACAGGGTTGAAGCTTTCTTT.

The chain links TRBV28 to TRBJ1-1; a weak D match, TRBD1 (5 bases). The CDR3 spans 21 residues. Germline CDR1 reads MDHEN; CDR2 reads SYDVKM. V was trimmed by 8 bases and J by 5 bases, leaving 39 bases between them. The CDR3 nucleotides are TGTGCCAGCGCCGCGCTCCGGGGGACCACACGGGCGCAGGGTCGGGAAACTGAAGCTTTCTTT. Encoded protein: CASAALRGTTRAQGRETEAFF. Drawing the rest from reference TRBV28 and TRBJ1-1, the complete variable domain is DVKVTQSSRYLVKRTGEKVFLECVQDMDHENMFWYRQDPGLGLRLIYFSYDVKMKEKGDIPEGYSVSREKKERFSLILESASTNQTSMYLCASAALRGTTRAQGRETEAFFGQGTRLTVV.

The rearrangement links TRBV29-1 to TRBJ2-1; D perhaps matches TRBD2 (6 bases). CDR3 length: 13 residues. Trimming took off 3 bases at V and 7 bases at J, with 13 bases between the two ends. Germline loops: CDR1 SQVTM, CDR2 ANQGSEA. The CDR3 region is CSVEWEAGNEQFF. DNA of the CDR3: TGCAGCGTTGAGTGGGAGGCGGGGAATGAGCAGTTCTTC.

The chain recombines TRBV7-2 with TRBJ2-3; 7 bases are shared with TRBD2. The V gene end was trimmed by 5 bases and the J gene end by 0 bases; junction bases not matched to a gene: 5. Per the germline V gene, CDR1 is SGHTA and CDR2 is FQGNSA. The CDR3 sequence is 15 residues long. The CDR3 region has the DNA TGTGCCAGCAGCCTACTAGCGCCAAGCACAGATACGCAGTATTTT. This sequence encodes CASSLLAPSTDTQYF. Based on the CDR3 plus reference TRBV7-2 and TRBJ2-3, the full variable domain is GAGVSQSPSNKVTEKGKDVELRCDPISGHTALYWYRQSLGQGLEFLIYFQGNSAPDKSGLPSDRFSAERTGGSVSTLTIQRTQQEDSAVYLCASSLLAPSTDTQYFGPGTRLTVL.

J is TRBJ2-3 and V is TRBV5-1, with TRBD2 identical over 8 bases. The CDR3 sequence is 16 residues long. Germline-derived CDR1 and CDR2 are SGHRS and YFSETQ. V lost 0 bases to trimming and J lost 1 base; unmatched junction nucleotides: 4. The CDR3 spells CASSLAFSGGTDTQYF. The CDR3 nucleotides read TGCGCCAGCAGCTTGGCCTTTAGCGGGGGCACAGATACGCAGTATTTT. The entire variable domain, with the rest obtained from reference TRBV5-1 and TRBJ2-3, is as follows: KAGVTQTPRYLIKTRGQQVTLSCSPISGHRSVSWYQQTPGQGLQFLFEYFSETQRNKGNFPGRFSGRQFSNSRSEMNVSTLELGDSALYLCASSLAFSGGTDTQYFGPGTRLTVL.

This chain connects TRBV11-3 to TRBJ2-1, with a tentative D call TRBD2 (7 bases). CDR1 SGHNT and CDR2 YENEEA come from the germline V gene. V was cut by 5 bases and J by 10 bases, with 12 bases left in between. This CDR3 has 12 amino acids. The CDR3 loop is CASSEGGEEQFF. The CDR3 nucleotides read TGTGCCAGCAGCGAAGGGGGGGAGGAGCAGTTCTTC.

This chain connects TRBV19 to TRBJ2-5; 14 bases map to TRBD2. Trimming took 6 bases from V and 9 from J; bases not matched to a gene: 12. Germline CDR1 is LNHDA and CDR2 is SQIVND (reference sequence). The CDR3 is made up of 16 amino acids. CDR3 nucleotides: TGTGCCAGTAGCGATGCGGGACTAGCGGGGGAGGCGGCCCAGTACTTC. It yields the protein CASSDAGLAGEAAQYF. Full variable domain (remainder filled in from reference TRBV19 and TRBJ2-5): DGGITQSPKYLFRKEGQNVTLSCEQNLNHDAMYWYRQDPGQGLRLIYYSQIVNDFQKGDIAEGYSVSREKKESFPLTVTSAQKNPTAFYLCASSDAGLAGEAAQYFGPGTRLLVL.

This clone was seen more than once but under ten times. The chain has TRBV6-2 or TRBV6-3 and TRBJ2-7, with TRBD2 matching over 13 bases. The CDR3 has 19 residues. V gave up 0 bases and J gave up 3 bases; unmatched junction bases: 11. The germline CDR1 and CDR2 sequences are MNHEY and SVGEGT. CDR3 nucleotides: TGTGCCAGCAGTTACTCCCCGGGACTAGCGGGACTAAACTTCTACGAGCAGTACTTC. Its protein product is CASSYSPGLAGLNFYEQYF.

V usage is TRBV28 and J usage is TRBJ2-1; 10 bases map to TRBD2. The CDR3 has 16 amino acids. CDR1 is MDHEN and CDR2 is SYDVKM in the germline V gene. With 3 bases clipped from V and 9 bases from J, the junction kept 11 bases outside the gene matches. CDR3 residues: CASSFRLAGPTGEQFF. Here the CDR3 DNA reads TGTGCCAGCAGTTTTCGACTAGCGGGCCCCACCGGTGAGCAGTTCTTC.

The V and J genes are TRBV11-2 and TRBJ1-1, with D perhaps TRBD1 (5 bases). V was pared by 2 bases and J by 6 bases, with 10 bases between. The CDR3 runs to 13 residues. Per the germline V gene, CDR1 is SGHAT and CDR2 is FQNNGV. The DNA of the CDR3 is TGTGCCAGCAGCTTACGGGGGACCGCTGAAGCTTTCTTT. Translating it yields CASSLRGTAEAFF.

This rearrangement joins TRBV11-2 to TRBJ2-3; the match to TRBD1 covers 7 bases. The germline gives CDR1 SGHAT, CDR2 FQNNGV. Losses at the gene ends were 4 bases for V and 2 bases for J; bases not matched to a gene: 9. The CDR3 is 16 residues long. In DNA form, the CDR3 reads TGTGCCAGCAGCTCTTACTCGACAGGGTTCACAGATACGCAGTATTTT. Amino acid sequence: CASSSYSTGFTDTQYF.

Here the CDR3 reads CASSQGSPRGSPLHF. The DNA of the CDR3 is TGTGCCAGCAGCCAAGGGTCACCTCGGGGGTCACCCCTCCACTTT. The chain is built from TRBV3-1 (or the pseudogene TRBV3-2) and TRBJ1-6; D possibly corresponds to TRBD1 (5 bases). The CDR3 sequence is 15 residues long. Germline assignment: CDR1 LGHDT and CDR2 YNNKEL (reference sequence). V lost 1 base to trimming and J lost 10 bases, with 14 bases between them.

The chain employs TRBV19 and TRBJ1-5, with D possibly being TRBD1 (6 bases). Germline values: CDR1 LNHDA, CDR2 SQIVND (reference sequence). The CDR3 runs to 15 residues. V dropped 2 bases and J dropped 2 bases, with 10 bases sitting between them. The DNA for the CDR3 is TGTGCCAGTAGTATAACGGGGGGCGGCAATCAGCCCCAGCATTTT. It encodes CASSITGGGNQPQHF. Variable domain in full (rest from reference TRBV19 and TRBJ1-5): DGGITQSPKYLFRKEGQNVTLSCEQNLNHDAMYWYRQDPGQGLRLIYYSQIVNDFQKGDIAEGYSVSREKKESFPLTVTSAQKNPTAFYLCASSITGGGNQPQHFGDGTRLSIL.

This sequence joins TRBV4-1 and TRBJ2-3; TRBD1 matches 7 bases. The germline CDR1 and CDR2 sequences are MGHRA and YSYEKL. After removal of 0 bases from V and 9 bases from J, the junction contained 6 bases not matched to a gene. The CDR3 is made up of 14 amino acids. DNA for the CDR3: TGCGCCAGCAGCCAAGAAGGGGGACAGCGGACGCAGTATTTT. Translating gives CASSQEGGQRTQYF.

This chain uses TRBV28 with TRBJ2-4, with TRBD1 matching 9 bases. Germline CDR1 reads MDHEN; CDR2 reads SYDVKM. V gave up 4 bases and J gave up 0 bases; unmatched junction bases: 4. This CDR3 has 16 residues. This CDR3 reads CASSWGQGLAKNIQYF. CDR3 coding DNA: TGTGCCAGCAGTTGGGGACAGGGTCTAGCCAAAAACATTCAGTACTTC.

V and J are TRBV27 and TRBJ2-4; perhaps TRBD1 as D (6 bases). Germline CDR1 MNHEY, CDR2 SMNVEV (reference sequence). The CDR3 spans 15 residues. Trimming stripped 7 bases from V and 0 bases from J, with 13 bases between. The CDR3 coding sequence is TGTGCCAGCACCTGCCTGGACAGAGCCAAAAACATTCAGTACTTC. This codes for CASTCLDRAKNIQYF.

This chain links TRBV19 with TRBJ2-1; TRBD2 agrees at 12 bases. The germline gives CDR1 LNHDA, CDR2 SQIVND (reference sequence). The CDR3 totals 19 residues. Unmatched junction bases numbered 10, after V lost 1 base and J lost 3 bases. CDR3 coding DNA: TGTGCCAGTAGTATAGGGGGCCGGACTAGCGGGGTCCGCTACAATGAGCAGTTCTTC. Protein product: CASSIGGRTSGVRYNEQFF.

The chain recombines TRBV2 with TRBJ1-5; perhaps TRBD1 as D (6 bases). Trimming left V 8 bases short and J 9 bases short, with 20 bases between. Germline CDR1 is SNHLY and CDR2 is FYNNEI. CDR3 length: 14 residues. CDR3 bases: TGTGCCAGCTATGGGGGCAGATCCCCGGGGCCCCAGCATTTT. This codes for CASYGGRSPGPQHF.

The CDR3 DNA is TGTGCCAGCACAATTAGCGGGAACTACAATGAGCAGTTCTTC. This codes for CASTISGNYNEQFF. The chain links TRBV28 to TRBJ2-1, with 8 bases lining up with TRBD2. Germline assignment: CDR1 MDHEN and CDR2 SYDVKM. CDR3 length: 14 amino acids. The V gene end was trimmed by 7 bases and the J gene end by 3 bases; junction bases not matched to a gene: 5.

CDR3 sequence reads: CASSLFASGNTGELFF. In DNA, the CDR3 is TGTGCCAGCAGCTTATTCGCTAGCGGGAACACCGGGGAGCTGTTTTTT. The chain has TRBV7-2 and TRBJ2-2; TRBD2 agrees at 7 bases. This CDR3 comprises 16 residues. In germline, CDR1 is SGHTA, CDR2 FQGNSA. The V segment lost 2 bases and the J segment 1 base; nucleotides outside the gene matches: 4.

This clone was observed once. The V call is TRBV27, the J call TRBJ2-3; D is unclear. CDR1 is MNHEY and CDR2 is SMNVEV in the germline V gene (reference sequence). V lost 6 bases and J 7 bases, leaving 8 bases between the germline ends. This CDR3 has 11 residues. The CDR3: CASRAVNTQYF. DNA of the CDR3: TGTGCCAGCAGGGCTGTGAATACGCAGTATTTT.

This chain links TRBV2 with TRBJ2-5; TRBD1 aligns across 10 bases. V gave up 6 bases and J gave up 5 bases; unmatched junction bases: 9. This CDR3 is built from 15 residues. Germline V gene lookup returns CDR1 SNHLY and CDR2 FYNNEI. The CDR3 sequence is CASRLRQGARETQYF. The CDR3 region has the DNA TGTGCCAGCAGACTCAGACAGGGGGCCAGGGAGACCCAGTACTTC.

This clone was seen at least ten times. This rearrangement joins TRBV7-9 to TRBJ2-7; 7 bases map to TRBD2. Germline V gives CDR1 SEHNR, CDR2 FQNEAQ (reference sequence). CDR3 length: 12 residues. The ends lost 2 bases at V and 6 bases at J; junction bases unmatched: 1. The CDR3 here is CASSLWGGEQYF. The CDR3 region has the DNA TGTGCCAGCAGCTTATGGGGGGGCGAGCAGTACTTC.